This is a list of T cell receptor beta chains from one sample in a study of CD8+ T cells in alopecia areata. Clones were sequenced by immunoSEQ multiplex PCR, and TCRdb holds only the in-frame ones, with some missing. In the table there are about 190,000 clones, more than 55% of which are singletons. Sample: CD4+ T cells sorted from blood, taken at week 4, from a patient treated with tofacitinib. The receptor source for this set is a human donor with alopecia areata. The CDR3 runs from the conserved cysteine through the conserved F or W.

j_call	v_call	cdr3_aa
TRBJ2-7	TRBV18	CASAGLAGIEQYF
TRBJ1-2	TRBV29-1	CSVDYLASNYGYTF
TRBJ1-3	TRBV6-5	CASSSMGLAPGNTIYF
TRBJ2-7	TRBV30	CAWSGFGSEQYF
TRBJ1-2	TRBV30	CACQGAYNYGYTF
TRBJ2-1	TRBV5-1	CASSFGGSTVNEQFF
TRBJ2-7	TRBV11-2	CASRVGLAGGPYYEQYF
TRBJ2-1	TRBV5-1	CASSWGDSSYNEQFF
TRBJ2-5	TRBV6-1	CASSRDNQETQYF
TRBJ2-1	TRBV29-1	CSVRRLAVYNEQFF
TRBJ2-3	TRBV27	CASSLTGDTQYF
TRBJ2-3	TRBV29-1	CSVIREADTQYF
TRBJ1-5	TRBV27	CASGRRGNQPQHF
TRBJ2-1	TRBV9	CASSAPGTSGSKEQFF
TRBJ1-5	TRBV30	CAWSVISRGQPQHF
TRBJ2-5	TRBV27	CASSSGLGLAEPRETQYF
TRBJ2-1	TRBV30	CAWGTSGLNEQFF
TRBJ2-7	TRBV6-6	CASSREGAGYEQYF
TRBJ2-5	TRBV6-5	CASSRQVPYQETQYF
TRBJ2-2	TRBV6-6	CASSRTGDTNTGELFF
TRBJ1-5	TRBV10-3	CAISESTGYQPQHF
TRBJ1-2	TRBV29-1	CSVGDRVYGYTF
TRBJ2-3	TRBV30	CAWSVQLADSTDTQYF
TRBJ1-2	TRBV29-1	CSVDRSYYGYTF
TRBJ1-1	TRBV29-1	CSVELILSGTGAFF
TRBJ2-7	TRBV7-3	CASATGQGGNEQYF
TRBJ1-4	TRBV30	CAWSVQSANEKLFF
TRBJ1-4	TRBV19	CASSGSGGEKLFF
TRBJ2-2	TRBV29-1	CSVEDRQGFTGELFF
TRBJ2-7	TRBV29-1	CSVERTGDRDYEQYF
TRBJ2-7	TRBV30	CAGKKGPVGPEQYF
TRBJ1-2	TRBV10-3	CAISESGDGYTF
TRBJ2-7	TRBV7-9	CASSSSGTGHEQYF